What follows are 9 T cell receptor beta chains derived from one specimen sequenced in a study of sequential checkpoint blockade in melanoma. The repertoire was sequenced with immunoSEQ multiplex PCR; TCRdb's copy has only in-frame clones and lacks some. The repertoire consists of roughly 18,000 clones, with approximately 26% occurring once and the leading ten covering 5.5% to 8%. The treatment is: randomized to nivolumab then ipilimumab (arm A) or the reverse (arm B). The material was tumor tissue (inferred from file names), obtained from a patient given nivolumab and ipilimumab in sequence. Every receptor here comes from a human donor with melanoma.

In its sample, this clone is medium-sized (0.01 to 0.1%). The CDR3 DNA reads TGTGCCAGCAGCCCGACTAGCCCCATCTACAATGAGCAGTTCTTC. Translated: CASSPTSPIYNEQFF. V and J are TRBV6-8 and TRBJ2-1; 7 bases fit TRBD2. The germline V gene encodes CDR1 MNHGY and CDR2 SAAAGT. Trimming removed 6 bases from V and 3 bases from J; junction bases left unmatched: 8. This CDR3 region has 15 residues.

This clone has more than one count but fewer than ten. The V gene is TRBV4-1, the J gene TRBJ2-5; 12 bases match TRBD1. The CDR3 length is 16 residues. In germline, CDR1 is MGHRA, CDR2 YSYEKL. Trimming at V came to 1 base and at J to 4 bases, leaving 4 bases not matched to a gene. As DNA, the CDR3 is TGCGCCAGCAGCCAAGTTGGGACAGGGGGCTCAGAGACCCAGTACTTC. Encoded protein: CASSQVGTGGSETQYF.

The chain has TRBV6-8 and TRBJ2-3; TRBD2 agrees at 11 bases. V lost 5 bases and J lost 13; bases outside the gene matches: 11. The CDR3 contains 14 residues. Per germline, CDR1 MNHGY and CDR2 SAAAGT. The CDR3 coding sequence is TGTGCCAGCAGTGGGACTAGCGGACGTTCCCAAAAGTATTTT. Amino acids: CASSGTSGRSQKYF.

This clone was detected a few times. The chain couples TRBV11-3 to TRBJ2-1; 7 bases match TRBD1. Germline V lookup: CDR1 SGHNT, CDR2 YENEEA. The junction had 10 bases not matched to a gene; V was cut back by 5 bases and J by 6 bases. The CDR3 is 15 residues long. The CDR3 loop reads CASSLFMDRSNEQFF. CDR3 DNA: TGTGCCAGCAGCCTATTCATGGACAGGTCCAATGAGCAGTTCTTC.

The chain uses TRBV6-8 and TRBJ2-1, with D maybe TRBD2 (5 bases). CDR3 length equals 16 residues. Trimming stripped 6 bases from V and 0 bases from J, with 15 bases between. Germline V gives CDR1 MNHGY, CDR2 SAAAGT. The CDR3 nucleotides read TGTGCCAGCAGAAGAGAGGGTTCGAGCTCCTACAATGAGCAGTTCTTC. As protein: CASRREGSSSYNEQFF.

This clone was observed a handful of times. V gene TRBV11-3 combines with J gene TRBJ2-2; no firm D call. CDR1 is SGHNT and CDR2 is YENEEA in the germline V gene. The CDR3 consists of 14 residues. V lost 5 bases and J lost 2, with 9 bases in between. The CDR3 reads CASSPDGNTGELFF. The CDR3 nucleotides are TGTGCCAGCAGCCCGGACGGAAACACCGGGGAGCTGTTTTTT.

This clone was picked up a small number of times. V usage is TRBV1 and J usage is TRBJ2-3. TRBV1 is flagged as a pseudogene. This CDR3 spans 15 amino acids. The CDR3 nucleotides read TGCGCCAGCAGCCAAGACCGAGTGGGAACTGATACGCAGTATTTT. This sequence encodes CASSQDRVGTDTQYF.

This clone occurred a few times. The chain employs TRBV11-3 and TRBJ2-2; D is uncertain. CDR3 length: 16 residues. The V gene's germline CDR1 is SGHNT and CDR2 YENEEA. Deletions cut 8 bases from V and 6 bases from J, with 22 bases between. In nucleotides, the CDR3 is TGTGCCAGCTCCCTTTTTGGAACAAAAGTGGCCGGGGAGCTGTTTTTT. Its protein product is CASSLFGTKVAGELFF.

This chain uses TRBV19 with TRBJ2-2, with 8 bases identical to TRBD2. CDR3 size: 15 residues. Germline CDR1 and CDR2: LNHDA and SQIVND (reference sequence). The J segment lost 6 bases and the V segment lost 7 bases, leaving 10 bases of the junction unmatched. CDR3 DNA: TGTGCCAGTACCCGGGGGGGCCCCTTGTCCGGGGAGCTGTTTTTT. This encodes CASTRGGPLSGELFF.